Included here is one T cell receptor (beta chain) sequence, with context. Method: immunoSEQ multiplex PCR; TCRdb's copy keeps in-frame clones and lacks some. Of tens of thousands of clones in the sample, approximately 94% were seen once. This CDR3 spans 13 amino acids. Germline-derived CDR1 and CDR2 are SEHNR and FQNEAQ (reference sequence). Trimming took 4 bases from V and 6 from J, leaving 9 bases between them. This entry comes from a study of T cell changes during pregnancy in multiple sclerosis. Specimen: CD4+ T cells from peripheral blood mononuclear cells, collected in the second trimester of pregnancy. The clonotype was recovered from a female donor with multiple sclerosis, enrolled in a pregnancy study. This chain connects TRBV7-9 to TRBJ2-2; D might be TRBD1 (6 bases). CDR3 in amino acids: CASSSQGAGELFF. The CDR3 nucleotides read TGTGCCAGCAGCTCACAGGGTGCCGGGGAGCTGTTTTTT. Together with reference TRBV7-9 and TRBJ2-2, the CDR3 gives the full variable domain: DTGVSQNPRHKITKRGQNVTFRCDPISEHNRLYWYRQTLGQGPEFLTYFQNEAQLEKSRLLSDRFSAERPKGSFSTLEIQRTEQGDSAMYLCASSSQGAGELFFGEGSRLTVL.